Presented here are 32 T cell receptor beta chains from one specimen sequenced in a study of control samples from healthy donors and cancer patients. Profiled with immunoSEQ multiplex PCR; TCRdb holds only in-frame clones, not every one. The table includes some 120,000 clones, around nine tenths detected once. Material: blood. All receptors derive from a man aged 35 to 55 in good health.

V and J are TRBV12-5 and TRBJ1-3; D remains ambiguous. The CDR3 length is 14 residues. The V gene lost 1 base and the J gene lost 2 bases, with 6 bases spanning the gap. Germline CDR1 LGHNT, CDR2 FRNRAP. The CDR3 DNA follows: TGTGCTAGTGGTTTGGGGGATACTGGAAACACCATATATTTT. Amino acids: CASGLGDTGNTIYF.

This clone was detected only a few times. V and J are TRBV14 and TRBJ1-6; D not resolved. Germline CDR1 and CDR2: SGHDN and FVKESK. This CDR3 has 13 amino acids. V dropped 4 bases and J dropped 9 bases, with 10 bases sitting between them. The CDR3 sequence is CASSPLRTSPLHF. CDR3 DNA sequence: TGTGCCAGCAGCCCCTTGAGAACTTCACCCCTCCACTTT.

This clone was picked up a small number of times. The gene calls are TRBV24-1 and TRBJ1-1; a weak D match, TRBD1 (5 bases). The V end lost 3 bases, the J end lost 1 base, and 11 bases lay between the germline ends. The CDR3 has 15 amino acids. CDR1 and CDR2 from the germline V gene are KGHDR and SFDVKD. The CDR3 DNA reads TGTGCCACCAGTGATCCCAATACAGGGAACACTGAAGCTTTCTTT. This translates into CATSDPNTGNTEAFF.

The chain couples TRBV24-1 to TRBJ1-6; no definite D call. Trimming cost V 4 bases and J 7 bases, with 10 bases left between them. The CDR3 is 14 residues long. CDR1 and CDR2 (germline): KGHDR, SFDVKD. The CDR3 nucleotides are TGTGCCACCAGTGAAGGGAAGATAAATTCACCCCTCCACTTT. Translation: CATSEGKINSPLHF.

This clone was picked up a small number of times. The chain links TRBV30 to TRBJ2-5; possibly TRBD1 for D (6 bases). This CDR3 comprises 16 residues. V shed 3 bases and J shed 5 bases, with 22 bases lying between them. In germline, CDR1 is GTSNPN, CDR2 SVGIG (reference sequence). CDR3 sequence (DNA): TGTGCCTGGAGCCGGTTCAGGGGTCGTGGGCAGGAGACCCAGTACTTC. This codes for CAWSRFRGRGQETQYF.

In DNA form, the CDR3 reads TGCGCCAGCACCCCGGGGGGGGCAACAGATACGCAGTATTTT. Protein product: CASTPGGATDTQYF. The chain couples TRBV5-1 to TRBJ2-3; the match to TRBD2 covers 8 bases. The CDR3 length is 14 residues. With V trimmed by 6 bases and J by 3 bases, 6 bases remained unmatched. Per germline, CDR1 SGHRS and CDR2 YFSETQ.

The gene calls are TRBV24-1 and TRBJ2-1; the D is unclear. CDR3 length equals 14 residues. Germline V gene sequence: CDR1 KGHDR, CDR2 SFDVKD. Trimming shortened V by 1 base and J by 5 bases, and 8 bases separated the two germline ends. This chain's CDR3 is CATSDFLSNNEQFF. CDR3 nucleotide sequence: TGTGCCACCAGTGATTTTTTGTCTAACAATGAGCAGTTCTTC.

This chain links TRBV6-2 or TRBV6-3 with TRBJ1-2; weak D call: TRBD1 (6 bases). The germline V and J ends were trimmed by 5 bases and 0 bases, with 13 bases remaining between them. In germline, CDR1 is MNHEY, CDR2 SVGEGT. The CDR3 contains 15 residues. The chain's CDR3 is CASSKGGRTNYGYTF. The CDR3 coding sequence is TGTGCCAGCAGTAAGGGGGGACGGACTAACTATGGCTACACCTTC.

V gene TRBV7-9 combines with J gene TRBJ2-1; D unresolved. The CDR3 is 14 amino acids. The V gene's germline CDR1 is SEHNR and CDR2 FQNEAQ (reference sequence). V shed 4 bases and J shed 4 bases, with 11 bases lying between them. The CDR3 DNA sequence: TGTGCCAGCAGCTCACTCCAAAATTACAATGAGCAGTTCTTC. Protein: CASSSLQNYNEQFF.

V gene TRBV6-5 combines with J gene TRBJ1-1; 8 positions match TRBD1. The trim removed 3 bases at V and 12 bases at J, leaving 9 bases unmatched. This CDR3 contains 13 residues. The germline V gene has CDR1 MNHEY and CDR2 SVGAGI. The CDR3 DNA is TGTGCCAGCAGTTATGGTGGACAGGGCACAACTTTCTTT. Its protein is CASSYGGQGTTFF.

The V gene is TRBV5-1, the J gene TRBJ2-1; TRBD1 matches at 7 bases. The CDR3 sequence is 17 residues long. CDR1 and CDR2 from the germline V gene are SGHRS and YFSETQ. V gave up 4 bases and J gave up 2 bases; unmatched junction bases: 12. CDR3 in amino acids: CASSRLPRDSAYNEQFF. DNA for the CDR3: TGCGCCAGCAGCCGTCTTCCCCGGGACAGCGCCTACAATGAGCAGTTCTTC.

The rearrangement joins TRBV5-1 to TRBJ2-3, with 13 bases lining up with TRBD2. This CDR3 region has 17 residues. CDR1 is SGHRS, CDR2 YFSETQ, per germline. V lost 4 bases to trimming and J lost 0 bases; unmatched junction nucleotides: 5. The CDR3 here is CASSKGLAGRSTDTQYF. The CDR3 DNA follows: TGCGCCAGCAGCAAGGGACTAGCGGGGAGAAGCACAGATACGCAGTATTTT. The full variable domain, rest sourced from reference TRBV5-1 and TRBJ2-3, is KAGVTQTPRYLIKTRGQQVTLSCSPISGHRSVSWYQQTPGQGLQFLFEYFSETQRNKGNFPGRFSGRQFSNSRSEMNVSTLELGDSALYLCASSKGLAGRSTDTQYFGPGTRLTVL.

This clone occurred once. This sequence joins TRBV7-9 and TRBJ2-1; D may correspond to TRBD1 or TRBD2 (8 bases each). Germline values: CDR1 SEHNR, CDR2 FQNEAQ (reference sequence). Trimming stripped 5 bases from V and 8 bases from J, with 25 bases between. The CDR3 totals 17 residues. DNA for the CDR3: TGTGCCAGCAGCCAGAGACTAGCGCCCATACAGGGGGATGAGCAGTTCTTC. It yields the protein CASSQRLAPIQGDEQFF.

The chain uses TRBV3-1 (or the pseudogene TRBV3-2) and TRBJ2-2, with D uncertain. Per the germline V gene, CDR1 is LGHDT and CDR2 is YNNKEL (reference sequence). The CDR3 totals 14 residues. V lost 1 base to trimming and J lost 4 bases, with 7 bases between them. The CDR3 bases are TGTGCCAGCAGCCAAGGGACCACCACCGGGGAGCTGTTTTTT. This gives the protein CASSQGTTTGELFF.

This rearrangement joins TRBV7-6 to TRBJ2-5; 10 nucleotides line up with TRBD2. This CDR3 is built from 15 residues. V trimming: 4 bases; J trimming: 1 base; junction bases outside the gene matches: 3. CDR1 and CDR2 (germline): SGHVS, FNYEAQ. This chain's CDR3 is CASSSSGGVQETQYF. CDR3 nucleotide sequence: TGTGCCAGCAGCTCAAGCGGGGGGGTCCAAGAGACCCAGTACTTC.

The CDR3 protein is CATSGTVAGTGELFF. CDR3 DNA: TGTGCCACCAGTGGGACAGTCGCCGGCACCGGGGAGCTGTTTTTT. The chain has TRBV24-1 and TRBJ2-2; D is perhaps TRBD1 (6 bases). Looked up from germline, CDR1 is KGHDR and CDR2 is SFDVKD. The V gene lost 5 bases and the J gene lost 4 bases, with 13 bases spanning the gap. The CDR3 totals 15 residues.

This chain connects TRBV29-1 to TRBJ1-1; no firm D call. CDR1 and CDR2 from the germline V gene are SQVTM and ANQGSEA. Trimming stripped 7 bases from V and 0 bases from J, with 9 bases between. The CDR3 is 12 residues long. CDR3 in amino acids: CSGIQVNTEAFF. The CDR3, as DNA: TGCAGCGGCATCCAGGTGAACACTGAAGCTTTCTTT.

The V gene is TRBV6-2 or TRBV6-3, the J gene TRBJ1-5; tentative D call: TRBD1 (6 bases). The CDR3 spans 19 residues. V was pared by 4 bases and J by 2 bases, with 24 bases between. CDR1 MNHEY and CDR2 SVGEGT come from the germline V gene. In DNA form, the CDR3 reads TGTGCCAGCAGTTTCCTTCCGGCACAGGGTAACGGGGGCAATCAGCCCCAGCATTTT. This encodes CASSFLPAQGNGGNQPQHF.

This clone was counted a single time. The V call is TRBV11-3, the J call TRBJ1-1; 7 bases fit TRBD1. The CDR3 is 14 amino acids. V shed 6 bases, J shed 2 bases, and the junction held 6 bases outside the gene matches. Germline V CDR1 and CDR2: SGHNT, YENEEA. The CDR3 nucleotides read TGTGCCAGCAGAAGGGACAGCACCAACACTGAAGCTTTCTTT. It is translated as CASRRDSTNTEAFF.

The chain joins TRBV5-6 to TRBJ1-2; TRBD1 might be the D (5 bases). Germline V gene data show CDR1 as SGHDT and CDR2 as YYEEEE. Trimming stripped 0 bases from V and 8 bases from J, with 14 bases between. This CDR3 region has 14 residues. The CDR3 sequence is CASSLASAGYGYTF. CDR3 sequence (DNA): TGTGCCAGCAGCTTGGCATCGGCAGGGTACGGCTACACCTTC.

J is TRBJ1-3 and V is TRBV5-4; unclear D gene. The CDR3 is made up of 15 amino acids. Germline V gene data show CDR1 as SGHNT and CDR2 as YYREEE (reference sequence). V lost 4 bases and J lost 0, with 11 bases in between. The CDR3 protein is CASSLGGPSGNTIYF. CDR3 sequence (DNA): TGTGCCAGCAGCCTGGGAGGGCCCTCTGGAAACACCATATATTTT.

J is TRBJ2-1 and V is TRBV7-2, with D perhaps TRBD2 (6 bases). The germline V and J ends were trimmed by 5 bases and 7 bases, with 12 bases remaining between them. The CDR3 length is 13 residues. Germline V gene lookup returns CDR1 SGHTA and CDR2 FQGNSA. The CDR3 bases are TGTGCCAGCAGCCCGCGTGGGGGGAATGAGCAGTTCTTC. Translating gives CASSPRGGNEQFF.

The CDR3: CASSEGQRSNQPQHF. CDR3 coding DNA: TGTGCCAGCAGTGAAGGACAGAGAAGCAATCAGCCCCAGCATTTT. The J gene is TRBJ1-5, the V gene TRBV25-1, with D perhaps TRBD1 (6 bases). With 2 bases removed from V and 1 base from J, the gap between germline ends came to 9 bases. The CDR3 contains 15 residues. The germline V gene has CDR1 MGHDK and CDR2 SYGVNS.

J is TRBJ2-2 and V is TRBV5-1, with D maybe TRBD2 (5 bases). The CDR3 loop spans 15 amino acids. Trimming took off 3 bases at V and 2 bases at J, with 11 bases between the two ends. Germline values: CDR1 SGHRS, CDR2 YFSETQ. CDR3 sequence reads: CASSSRTGNTGELFF. The CDR3 DNA reads as TGCGCCAGCAGCTCAAGGACGGGAAACACCGGGGAGCTGTTTTTT.

This chain joins TRBV7-9 and TRBJ1-2, with 7 nucleotides matching TRBD1. With V trimmed by 5 bases and J by 0 bases, 15 bases remained unmatched. The length of the CDR3 is 18 residues. From germline, CDR1 is SEHNR and CDR2 FQNEAQ (reference sequence). CDR3 protein: CASSARGDSPISNYGYTF. In DNA, the CDR3 is TGTGCCAGCAGCGCGCGAGGGGACAGCCCGATATCTAACTATGGCTACACCTTC.

The chain is built from TRBV4-3 and TRBJ2-5, with no clear D. Germline V lookup: CDR1 LGHNA, CDR2 YSLEER. Trimming removed 4 bases from V and 1 base from J, with 10 bases in between. The CDR3 totals 14 residues. DNA of the CDR3: TGCGCCAGCAGCCTCCAGAGCTTCCAAGAGACCCAGTACTTC. Protein product: CASSLQSFQETQYF.

Concerning this clone: This CDR3 is also generated by other DNA sequences in the sample. The chain joins TRBV5-1 to TRBJ2-3; D is ambiguous. The CDR3 is made up of 14 amino acids. Between the trimmed V and J ends, which lost 2 bases and 1 base, there was a span of 8 bases. Germline loops: CDR1 SGHRS, CDR2 YFSETQ. Written as DNA, the CDR3 is TGCGCCAGCAGCTTAGGCGGCCGCACAGATACGCAGTATTTT. This gives the protein CASSLGGRTDTQYF.

This clone was found a few times. The chain links TRBV9 to TRBJ2-3; TRBD1 matches at 12 bases. The CDR3 sequence is 17 residues long. V gave up 2 bases and J gave up 3 bases; unmatched junction bases: 7. Germline V gene sequence: CDR1 SGDLS, CDR2 YYNGEE. The CDR3 nucleotides are TGTGCCAGCAGCGTGGGACAGGGGGCCGGCAGGACAGATACGCAGTATTTT. Its protein is CASSVGQGAGRTDTQYF.

The chain employs TRBV19 and TRBJ1-2; D is possibly TRBD1 (6 bases). V was shortened by 6 bases and J by 0 bases, with 8 bases between the two germline ends. CDR3 size: 13 residues. Germline V lookup: CDR1 LNHDA, CDR2 SQIVND (reference sequence). The CDR3 coding sequence is TGTGCCAGTAGGCGGACAGCTAACTATGGCTACACCTTC. Amino acids: CASRRTANYGYTF.

The chain joins TRBV6-2 or TRBV6-3 to TRBJ1-3; no firm D call. Germline V gene sequence: CDR1 MNHEY, CDR2 SVGEGT. Trimming took off 5 bases at V and 0 bases at J, with 8 bases between the two ends. The length of the CDR3 is 14 residues. The CDR3 DNA follows: TGTGCCAGCAGTGGCAGGATCTCTGGAAACACCATATATTTT. Its translation is CASSGRISGNTIYF.

This chain links TRBV6-4 with TRBJ1-6; tentatively, D is TRBD1 (6 bases). This CDR3 contains 18 residues. Germline assignment: CDR1 MRHNA and CDR2 SNTAGT. The V end lost 0 bases, the J end lost 0 bases, and 12 bases lay between the germline ends. The CDR3: CASSDSGTISSYNSPLHF. In DNA, the CDR3 is TGTGCCAGCAGTGACTCGGGGACAATAAGCTCCTATAATTCACCCCTCCACTTT.

The chain links TRBV4-1 to TRBJ1-4; D call uncertain. The CDR3 extends over 14 amino acids. Between the trimmed V and J ends, which lost 4 bases and 4 bases, there was a span of 10 bases. Germline V lookup: CDR1 MGHRA, CDR2 YSYEKL. CDR3 sequence (DNA): TGCGCCAGCAGCCCACCCCGCAGTAATGAAAAACTGTTTTTT. Protein: CASSPPRSNEKLFF.